This T cell receptor beta chain appears in the sequencing data of a study of T cell repertoires in cytomegalovirus infection. Study-level information: Both recently identified HLA-C-restricted and well-studied HLA-B-restricted CMV epitopes were used in the study. Matching HLA type, along with CMV infection, was indicated by public TCR beta signatures.

TCRdb fed the reads into MiXCR, producing one record per CDR3 protein. Among roughly 800,000 distinct CDR3 sequences listed, roughly 28% were seen once. Comments on this clonotype: The antigen remains unidentified.

Overall study results and limits: Ex vivo, HLA-C-restricted CMV-specific TCR beta clonotypes prevailed over the rest of the response.

Here the sequenced sample was cultured CD8+ T cells from PBMCs, taken from culture after CMV antigen stimulation. The sequence derives from a human donor in good health (CMV status not recorded). Some clones in this sample may be carry-over from other donors' samples.

In DNA, the CDR3 is TGCAGTGCTCCGGGAGGCCTAGCGGGGTTCAATGAGCAGTTCTTC. Translated, it gives CSAPGGLAGFNEQFF. This chain uses TRBV20-1 with TRBJ2-1; 9 nucleotides agree with TRBD2. Trimming removed 5 bases from V and 6 bases from J; junction bases left unmatched: 11. Germline V gene data show CDR1 as DFQATT and CDR2 as SNEGSKA (reference sequence). The CDR3 runs to 15 residues.